Listed below are T cell receptor beta chains from one sample, sequenced in a study of blood T cell repertoires in COVID-19. Profiling relied on immunoSEQ multiplex PCR, and the TCRdb table lists in-frame clones only, not all of them. Of about 270,000 clones in the sample, more than 70% were seen once. The sequencing input was PBMCs or T cells enriched from blood (not recorded which). The receptor set was obtained from a woman aged 40 to 50 with acute COVID-19. Each CDR3 is given without its conserved first and last residue.

V gene	J gene	CDR3 length	CDR3 protein
TRBV6-2/TRBV6-3	TRBJ2-1	11	ASSFSGLNEQF
TRBV6-1	TRBJ2-7	13	ASSEKGTGAYEQY
TRBV30	TRBJ1-6	14	AWSGGRTNAGSPLH
TRBV7-6	TRBJ2-1	16	ASSLAPVWRSSYNEQF
TRBV18	TRBJ1-1	13	ASSPGQGAITEAF
TRBV12-3/TRBV12-4	TRBJ2-1	11	ASSPQTANEQF
TRBV3-1/TRBV3-2	TRBJ2-3	15	ASSQGLLAGVPDTQY
TRBV28	TRBJ2-7	12	ASSLAGAPYEQY
TRBV28	TRBJ1-4	13	ASSAGSLANEKLF
TRBV19	TRBJ2-1	16	ASTPNGLMAGRYNEQF
TRBV7-6	TRBJ2-5	13	ASSSGLAGTGTQY
TRBV2	TRBJ2-3	13	ASSSGTGVSDTQY
TRBV3-1/TRBV3-2	TRBJ2-1	10	ASSQERTQWF
TRBV19	TRBJ2-1	17	ASSTLLAGGPIAYNEQF
TRBV7-2	TRBJ1-4	10	ASSLQGEKLF
TRBV18	TRBJ2-1	13	ASSPGLAEFNEQF
TRBV19	TRBJ1-1	11	ASSTGMNTEAF
TRBV19	TRBJ2-2	12	ASSIRRGTGELF
TRBV6-5	TRBJ1-3	13	ASSLRGISGNTIY
TRBV9	TRBJ2-1	13	ASSVDTSPYNEQF
TRBV5-1	TRBJ2-1	15	ASSLWPGDVAYNEQF
TRBV27	TRBJ2-7	12	ASSEGDRPIEQY